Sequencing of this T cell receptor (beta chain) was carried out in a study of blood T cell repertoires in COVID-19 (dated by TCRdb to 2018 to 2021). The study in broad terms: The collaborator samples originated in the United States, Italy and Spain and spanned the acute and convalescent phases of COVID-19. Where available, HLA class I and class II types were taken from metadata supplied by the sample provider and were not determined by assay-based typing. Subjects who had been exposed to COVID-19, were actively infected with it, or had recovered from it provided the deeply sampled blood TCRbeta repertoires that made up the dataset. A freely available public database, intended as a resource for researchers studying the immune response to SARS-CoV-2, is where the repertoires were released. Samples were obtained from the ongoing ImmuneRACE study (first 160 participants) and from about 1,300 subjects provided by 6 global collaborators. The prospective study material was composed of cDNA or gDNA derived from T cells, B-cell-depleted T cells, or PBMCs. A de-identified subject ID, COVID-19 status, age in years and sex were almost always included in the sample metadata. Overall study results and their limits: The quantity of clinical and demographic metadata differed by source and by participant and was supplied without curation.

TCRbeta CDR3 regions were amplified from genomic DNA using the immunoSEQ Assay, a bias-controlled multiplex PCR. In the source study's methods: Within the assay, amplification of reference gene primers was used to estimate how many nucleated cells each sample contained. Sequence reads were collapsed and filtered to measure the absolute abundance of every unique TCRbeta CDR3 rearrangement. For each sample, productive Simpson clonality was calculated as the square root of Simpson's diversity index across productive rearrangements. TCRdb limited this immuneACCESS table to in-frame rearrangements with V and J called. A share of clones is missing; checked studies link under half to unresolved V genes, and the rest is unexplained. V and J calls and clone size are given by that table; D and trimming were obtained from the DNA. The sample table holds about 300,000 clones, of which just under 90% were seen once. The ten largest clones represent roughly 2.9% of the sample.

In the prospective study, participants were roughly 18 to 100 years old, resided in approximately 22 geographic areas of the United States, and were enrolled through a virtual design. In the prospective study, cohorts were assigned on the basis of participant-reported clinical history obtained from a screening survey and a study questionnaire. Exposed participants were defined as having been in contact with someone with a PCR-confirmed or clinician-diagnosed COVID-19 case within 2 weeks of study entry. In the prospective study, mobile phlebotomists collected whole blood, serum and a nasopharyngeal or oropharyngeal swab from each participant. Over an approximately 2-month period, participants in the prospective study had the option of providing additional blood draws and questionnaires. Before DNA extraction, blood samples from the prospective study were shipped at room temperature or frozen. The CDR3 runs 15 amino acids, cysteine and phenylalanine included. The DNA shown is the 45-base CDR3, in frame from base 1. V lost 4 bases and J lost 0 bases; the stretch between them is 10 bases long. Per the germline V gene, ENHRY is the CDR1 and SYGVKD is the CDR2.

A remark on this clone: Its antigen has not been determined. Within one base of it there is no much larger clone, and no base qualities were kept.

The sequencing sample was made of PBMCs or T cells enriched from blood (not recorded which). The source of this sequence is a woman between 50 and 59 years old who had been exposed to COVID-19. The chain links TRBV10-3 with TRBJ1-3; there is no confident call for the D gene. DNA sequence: TGTGCCATCAGTGTGCAGGCAAACTCTGGAAACACCATATATTTT. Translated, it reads CAISVQANSGNTIYF.